Listed below are T cell receptor beta chains from one sample, sequenced in a study of beta chain features in type 1 diabetes. The table came from immunoSEQ multiplex PCR; TCRdb's copy has only in-frame clones and leaves some out. The sample carries about 320,000 clones, 12% to 15% recorded once. Material: central memory CD4+ T cells from blood. The receptors come from a man between 25 and 39 years old in good health. Each CDR3 is given with its conserved first and last residue.

v_gene,CDR3aa
TRBV5-6,CASSFNTLAGNLNTEAFF
TRBV29-1,CSVNFGRATDTQYF
TRBV5-6,CASSLRVLPSTDTQYF
TRBV27,CASSRRQTKTTGELFF
TRBV6-5,CASSYSSQGQSIQYF
TRBV27,CASRVAPRYTQYF
TRBV30,CASRRQGGTGELFF
TRBV5-1,CASRPNSGANIQETQYF
TRBV7-9,CASSLGEGTEAFF
TRBV7-2,CASSRDSYGYTF
TRBV7-2,CASSLHHTSNQPQHF
TRBV30,CAWSRTGQNTIYF
TRBV10-3,CAINKQGPGYGYTF
TRBV11-2,CASSSRLRLTSGNTIYF
TRBV7-9,CASSLLAGIGTDTQYF
TRBV7-2,CASSLYLGRETQYF
TRBV6-5,CASSIGGNYNEQFF
TRBV6-5,CASSSLHGYTF
TRBV7-9,CASSLAEGNYEQYF
TRBV5-6,CASTKTGGEEKLFF